This record covers a single T cell receptor (beta chain). Its cognate antigen is unknown. Clones were read by immunoSEQ multiplex PCR, and TCRdb kept only the in-frame ones, dropping some. Counted here are 40,000 to 60,000 clones, less than 90% occurring once; the ten biggest clones make up approximately 10%. Isocitrate dehydrogenase mutation was absent in all glioblastoma patients. This sample is drawn from a study of glioma-infiltrating T cells after dendritic cell vaccination. At the level of the study: Patients had newly diagnosed or recurrent glioblastoma and received dendritic cell vaccines. Autologous tumor lysate-pulsed dendritic cell vaccination was given between about 2003 and 2013. Points from the study as a whole: The cohort had few patients with full blood and tumor sets.

The germline CDR1 and CDR2 sequences are SGDLS and YYNGEE. The CDR3 spans 16 residues. The ends lost 4 bases at V and 2 bases at J; junction bases unmatched: 6. The source was blood, collected before dendritic cell vaccination. The clonotype comes from a human donor with glioblastoma. This chain connects TRBV9 to TRBJ2-3, with 11 bases identical to TRBD2. The DNA of the CDR3 is TGTGCCAGCAGCCCAACTAGCGGGAGCCCCACAGATACGCAGTATTTT. Translating it yields CASSPTSGSPTDTQYF.